Following are 29 T cell receptor beta chains from one sample sequenced in a study of identical twins (dated by TCRdb to between 2015 and 2016). Receptor amplification or capture employed 5' RACE. The run used an Illumina HiSeq 2000. TCRdb trimmed public reads at Q25 via fastp, called clones via MiXCR and kept in-frame beta chains. Records with the same CDR3 protein are collapsed into one entry carrying the most frequent genes and DNA. Counted in this sample were under 1 million distinct CDR3 sequences; about 12% of them appeared once. The ten most abundant clones make up around 1.6% of the sample. A further study also used this sample, focusing on yellow fever vaccine responses in identical twins.

Sequencing used PBMCs. The receptor source for this set is a woman aged 18-29 years in good health.

This clonotype was found a few times. The rearrangement joins TRBV10-3 to TRBJ2-2; TRBD2 matches 8 bases. Germline CDR1 reads ENHRY; CDR2 reads SYGVKD. CDR3 size: 17 residues. Trimming removed 4 bases from V and 1 base from J; junction bases left unmatched: 8. The CDR3 sequence: CAISALGTSGNTGELFF. The CDR3 DNA reads as TGTGCCATCAGTGCCCTAGGGACTAGTGGGAACACCGGGGAGCTGTTTTTT.

This clonotype was seen ten or more times. The rearrangement joins TRBV4-1 to TRBJ2-5; 9 bases are a match to TRBD2. CDR1 and CDR2 from the germline V gene are MGHRA and YSYEKL. The ends lost 2 bases at V and 2 bases at J; junction bases unmatched: 3. This CDR3 is 15 amino acids long. Here the CDR3 DNA reads TGCGCCAGCAGCCAACCAGCGGGAGGACAAGAGACCCAGTACTTC. Protein sequence: CASSQPAGGQETQYF.

This clonotype showed up just a few times. The chain links TRBV4-1 to TRBJ2-7; 7 bases agree with TRBD1. This CDR3 comprises 15 residues. CDR1 MGHRA and CDR2 YSYEKL come from the germline V gene. The V gene end was trimmed by 1 base and the J gene end by 3 bases; junction bases not matched to a gene: 6. The CDR3 bases are TGCGCCAGCAGCCAAGTTGGACGGGACAGCTACGAGCAGTACGTC. It specifies CASSQVGRDSYEQYV.

The chain couples TRBV7-8 to TRBJ1-1; 10 bases map to TRBD1. The CDR3 sequence is 15 residues long. V was pared by 3 bases and J by 4 bases, with 5 bases of the junction left unmatched. Germline V gives CDR1 SGHVS, CDR2 FQNEAQ. The CDR3 region has the DNA TGTGCCAGCAGCTTTGTGACAGGGGGCCGCACTGAAGCTTTCTTT. This codes for CASSFVTGGRTEAFF.

In its sample, this clonotype was seen a few times. The CDR3 loop reads CASSEFSSGAYNEQFF. The CDR3 coding sequence is TGTGCCAGCAGTGAGTTTTCTAGCGGCGCCTACAATGAGCAGTTCTTC. V is TRBV2 and J is TRBJ2-1; the match to TRBD2 covers 7 bases. The CDR3 is made up of 16 amino acids. CDR1 is SNHLY and CDR2 is FYNNEI in the germline V gene. V lost 3 bases, J lost 2 bases, and 7 bases stayed unmatched. Filled out from reference TRBV2 and TRBJ2-1, the complete variable domain reads EPEVTQTPSHQVTQMGQEVILRCVPISNHLYFYWYRQILGQKVEFLVSFYNNEISEKSEIFDDQFSVERPDGSNFTLKIRSTKLEDSAMYFCASSEFSSGAYNEQFFGPGTRLTVL.

The chain is built from TRBV27 and TRBJ2-1; weak D call: TRBD2 (5 bases). Germline assignment: CDR1 MNHEY and CDR2 SMNVEV (reference sequence). V lost 5 bases to trimming and J lost 9 bases, with 17 bases between them. The CDR3 covers 14 residues. The CDR3 nucleotides read TGTGCCAGCAGTCAACTAGAGCGGTTTCGTGAGCAGTTCTTC. Protein product: CASSQLERFREQFF.

The V and J genes are TRBV15 and TRBJ2-4; D unclear. The CDR3 has 16 residues. Germline loops: CDR1 LNHNV, CDR2 YYDKDF (reference sequence). V lost 0 bases and J lost 6, with 15 bases in between. CDR3 nucleotides: TGTGCCACCAGCAGAGATCGCCGGCCGACCGGAAACATTCAGTACTTC. Encoded protein: CATSRDRRPTGNIQYF.

The chain carries TRBV20-1 and TRBJ2-1, with 13 bases aligning to TRBD2. CDR1 DFQATT and CDR2 SNEGSKA come from the germline V gene (reference sequence). J lost 8 bases, V lost 0 bases, and 1 base had no gene match. This CDR3 comprises 14 residues. In DNA form, the CDR3 reads TGCAGTGCTAGAGACACTAGCGGGAGGGATGAGCAGTTCTTC. It encodes CSARDTSGRDEQFF.

This clonotype came up many times. The rearrangement links TRBV4-1 to TRBJ2-1; 9 positions agree with TRBD2. Germline-derived CDR1 and CDR2 are MGHRA and YSYEKL. With V trimmed by 9 bases and J by 7 bases, 10 bases remained unmatched. The CDR3 has 14 amino acids. The CDR3 DNA follows: TGCGCCAGTCAGAGCGGGGGGAAGTGGAATGAGCAGTTCTTC. Protein product: CASQSGGKWNEQFF.

Ten or more counts support this clonotype. Germline and junction disagree at one end, which may indicate a read error. J is TRBJ2-3 and V is TRBV5-1; D gene unclear. The germline gives CDR1 SGHRS, CDR2 YFSETQ. The CDR3 extends over 15 amino acids. This chain's CDR3 is CASSYGRLSRDTQYF. The DNA of the CDR3 is TGCGCCAGCAGCTACGGTCGACTTAGCAGAGATACGCAGTATTTT.

The chain carries TRBV28 and TRBJ2-7, with D possibly being TRBD2 (5 bases). CDR3 size: 15 residues. Trimming cost V 4 bases and J 7 bases, with 20 bases left between them. The germline V gene encodes CDR1 MDHEN and CDR2 SYDVKM. CDR3 sequence: CASSSSFGSRGEQYV. The CDR3 nucleotides read TGTGCCAGCAGTTCCTCTTTTGGAAGTCGGGGAGAGCAGTACGTC.

J is TRBJ1-5 and V is TRBV28; D possibly corresponds to TRBD1 (5 bases). V was shortened by 6 bases and J by 4 bases, with 22 bases between the two germline ends. CDR1 and CDR2 from the germline V gene are MDHEN and SYDVKM. The CDR3 loop spans 17 amino acids. CDR3 amino acids: CASRSSGLGLKNQPQHF. As DNA, the CDR3 is TGTGCCAGCAGGTCCTCAGGGTTAGGACTCAAAAATCAGCCCCAGCATTTT.

This clonotype appeared many times. This sequence joins TRBV7-9 and TRBJ1-1; 7 bases map to TRBD1. V gave up 5 bases and J gave up 7 bases; unmatched junction bases: 4. The CDR3 length is 12 residues. From germline, CDR1 is SEHNR and CDR2 FQNEAQ (reference sequence). In DNA form, the CDR3 reads TGTGCCAGCAGCGCCGACAGGGTTGAAGCTTTCTTT. It translates to CASSADRVEAFF. The complete variable domain, with remaining parts taken from reference TRBV7-9 and TRBJ1-1, reads DTGVSQNPRHKITKRGQNVTFRCDPISEHNRLYWYRQTLGQGPEFLTYFQNEAQLEKSRLLSDRFSAERPKGSFSTLEIQRTEQGDSAMYLCASSADRVEAFFGQGTRLTVV.

This clonotype was picked up a small number of times. The chain carries TRBV7-9 and TRBJ1-1; D possibly corresponds to TRBD1 (6 bases). This CDR3 has 15 residues. The V gene's germline CDR1 is SEHNR and CDR2 FQNEAQ (reference sequence). Between the trimmed V and J ends, which lost 1 base and 10 bases, there was a span of 19 bases. The CDR3 bases are TGTGCCAGCAGCTTAGAGGGACAACACGTATTTGGAGCTTTCTTT. Its protein product is CASSLEGQHVFGAFF.

This clonotype was counted between two and nine times. This chain uses TRBV6-5 with TRBJ2-7; weak D call: TRBD2 (6 bases). From germline, CDR1 is MNHEY and CDR2 SVGAGI. Between the trimmed V and J ends, which lost 2 bases and 0 bases, there was a span of 11 bases. This CDR3 is 15 amino acids long. CDR3 amino acids: CASSYMEGTSYEQYF. DNA for the CDR3: TGTGCCAGCAGTTACATGGAGGGAACCTCCTACGAGCAGTACTTC.

The V call is TRBV7-9, the J call TRBJ2-7; possible D gene TRBD1, 6 bases. V was cut by 6 bases and J by 3 bases, with 15 bases left in between. This CDR3 is 14 amino acids long. Looked up from germline, CDR1 is SEHNR and CDR2 is FQNEAQ (reference sequence). This CDR3 is CASSPQGKVYEQYF. The CDR3, as DNA: TGTGCCAGCAGTCCTCAGGGGAAAGTCTACGAGCAGTACTTC. Variable domain in full (rest from reference TRBV7-9 and TRBJ2-7): DTGVSQNPRHKITKRGQNVTFRCDPISEHNRLYWYRQTLGQGPEFLTYFQNEAQLEKSRLLSDRFSAERPKGSFSTLEIQRTEQGDSAMYLCASSPQGKVYEQYFGPGTRLTVT.

This clonotype occurred a few times. V and J are TRBV20-1 and TRBJ1-5; D might be TRBD1 (6 bases). There are 20 residues in the CDR3. CDR1 is DFQATT and CDR2 is SNEGSKA in the germline V gene (reference sequence). Between the trimmed V and J ends, which lost 0 bases and 1 base, there was a span of 25 bases. CDR3 protein: CSARDWKPGDKLFSNQPQHF. The CDR3, as DNA: TGCAGTGCTAGAGATTGGAAGCCAGGGGATAAGCTCTTCAGCAATCAGCCCCAGCATTTT.

This chain joins TRBV28 and TRBJ2-5, with D perhaps matching TRBD2 (6 bases). Germline V CDR1 and CDR2: MDHEN, SYDVKM. V dropped 4 bases and J dropped 3 bases, with 12 bases sitting between them. CDR3 length: 14 residues. This CDR3 reads CASSSGLFEETQYF. The CDR3 bases are TGTGCCAGCAGTTCGGGACTTTTCGAAGAGACCCAGTACTTC.

This rearrangement joins TRBV7-3 to TRBJ2-1; 7 bases are shared with TRBD2. The CDR3 spans 13 residues. The germline gives CDR1 SGHTA, CDR2 FQGTGA. J gave up 7 bases and V 6 bases, and 6 bases lay outside the gene matches. The CDR3 region has the DNA TGTGCCAGCAGACTTTCAGCGGGAAATGAGCAGTTCTTC. Translated, it gives CASRLSAGNEQFF. The variable domain in full, with the rest retrieved from reference TRBV7-3 and TRBJ2-1, is GAGVSQTPSNKVTEKGKYVELRCDPISGHTALYWYRQSLGQGPEFLIYFQGTGAADDSGLPNDRFFAVRPEGSVSTLKIQRTERGDSAVYLCASRLSAGNEQFFGPGTRLTVL.

This clonotype was detected a few times. This chain uses TRBV20-1 with TRBJ2-7; D ambiguous. The CDR3 totals 14 residues. V was pared by 0 bases and J by 3 bases, with 12 bases between. Per germline, CDR1 DFQATT and CDR2 SNEGSKA (reference sequence). CDR3 in amino acids: CSARDGTFRYEQYV. CDR3 in DNA: TGCAGTGCTAGAGATGGAACTTTTCGCTACGAGCAGTACGTC.

The V call is TRBV12-3 or TRBV12-4, the J call TRBJ2-1; 8 bases align to TRBD2. V trimming: 5 bases; J trimming: 4 bases; junction bases outside the gene matches: 13. CDR3 length equals 17 residues. CDR3 in amino acids: CASSPPFMSGSYNEQFF. The CDR3 DNA reads as TGTGCCAGCAGTCCGCCGTTTATGAGCGGGAGTTACAATGAGCAGTTCTTC.

This clonotype was seen only a few times. This rearrangement joins TRBV20-1 to TRBJ2-7; D possibly corresponds to TRBD1 (6 bases). The CDR3 is 13 residues long. The V end was cut by 6 bases, the J end by 6 bases, with 18 bases between. In germline, CDR1 is DFQATT, CDR2 SNEGSKA (reference sequence). In DNA, the CDR3 is TGCAGTGCGGGTGGACAGCCTCAGGGCGAGCAGTACGTC. Its protein is CSAGGQPQGEQYV.

The chain employs TRBV5-1 and TRBJ2-1; 14 nucleotides agree with TRBD2. The CDR3 length is 17 residues. From germline, CDR1 is SGHRS and CDR2 YFSETQ. J was trimmed by 9 bases and V by 0 bases; bases with no gene match: 8. CDR3 nucleotides: TGCGCCAGCAGCTTGGCCGTTGGACTAGCGGGAGGTGTTGAGCAGTTCTTC. This sequence encodes CASSLAVGLAGGVEQFF.

The chain carries TRBV4-1 and TRBJ2-1, with D possibly TRBD2 on 6 matching bases. Deletions cut 4 bases from V and 5 bases from J, with 18 bases between. The CDR3 length is 16 residues. From germline, CDR1 is MGHRA and CDR2 YSYEKL. The CDR3 region has the DNA TGCGCCAGCAGCCGGGTAACTAGCTCGGTGAACAATGAGCAGTTCTTC. Translating it yields CASSRVTSSVNNEQFF.

This chain uses TRBV29-1 with TRBJ2-2; 7 bases are a match to TRBD1. Germline CDR1 reads SQVTM; CDR2 reads ANQGSEA. The CDR3 is made up of 14 amino acids. Losses at the gene ends were 4 bases for V and 1 base for J; bases not matched to a gene: 3. CDR3 bases: TGCAGCGTTGGCTCAGGGGGGAACACCGGGGAGCTGTTTTTT. Translating it yields CSVGSGGNTGELFF.

The chain couples TRBV5-1 to TRBJ2-1; D is ambiguous. The CDR3 sequence is 15 residues long. V lost 4 bases, J lost 5 bases, and 16 bases lay in between. Germline loops: CDR1 SGHRS, CDR2 YFSETQ. The CDR3 sequence: CASSKRDPLNNEQFF. The CDR3 DNA follows: TGCGCCAGCAGCAAGCGAGACCCCCTCAACAATGAGCAGTTCTTC. Variable domain in full (rest from reference TRBV5-1 and TRBJ2-1): KAGVTQTPRYLIKTRGQQVTLSCSPISGHRSVSWYQQTPGQGLQFLFEYFSETQRNKGNFPGRFSGRQFSNSRSEMNVSTLELGDSALYLCASSKRDPLNNEQFFGPGTRLTVL.

This chain links TRBV4-1 with TRBJ2-1; tentative D call: TRBD2 (6 bases). Germline V gives CDR1 MGHRA, CDR2 YSYEKL. The CDR3 consists of 18 residues. Between the trimmed V and J ends, which lost 2 bases and 4 bases, there was a span of 21 bases. CDR3 loop: CASSQFDPGLFLYNEQFF. CDR3 sequence (DNA): TGCGCCAGCAGCCAATTTGATCCGGGACTCTTCCTTTACAATGAGCAGTTCTTC.

Only a few counts were recorded for this clonotype. The V gene is TRBV7-9, the J gene TRBJ2-7; 7 bases match TRBD1. This CDR3 contains 12 residues. After removal of 4 bases from V and 3 bases from J, the junction contained 0 bases not matched to a gene. Germline V gives CDR1 SEHNR, CDR2 FQNEAQ (reference sequence). In DNA, the CDR3 is TGTGCCAGCAGCTGGACAGGCTACGAGCAGTACGTC. The encoded protein is CASSWTGYEQYV.

The chain carries TRBV28 and TRBJ2-3; possibly TRBD1 for D (6 bases). Germline V CDR1 and CDR2: MDHEN, SYDVKM. The CDR3 runs to 15 residues. V lost 4 bases and J lost 5, with 16 bases in between. CDR3 bases: TGTGCCAGCAGTTATCCCACTCAGGGGTTAGATACGCAGTATTTT. It translates to CASSYPTQGLDTQYF.